These 28 T cell receptor beta chains originate from one sample sequenced in a study of regulatory T cells in long-lasting Graves disease (dated by TCRdb to the early 2020s). The protocol used for the library was multiplex PCR. The listed sequencing device is Illumina HiSeq 4000. TCR beta libraries were built with iRepertoire HTBI primers and Arm-PCR amplification of CDR3 regions. TCRdb applied fastp at Q25 and MiXCR to the public reads, then kept only in-frame beta chains. Rows are combined by CDR3 protein, so each entry shows the most common genes and DNA. The sample includes about 620,000 distinct CDR3 sequences, with under 20% observed a single time. The leading ten clones occupy approximately 20% of the sample. Sample time point, as interpreted from the label and publication: newly diagnosed GD, antithyroid drugs for less than 3 months. For both TCR sequencing and RNA sequencing, RNA was extracted from PBMCs in TRIzol.

These data also featured in a second study, about T cells in Graves' hyperthyroidism and ophthalmopathy.

The starting material was peripheral blood mononuclear cells (PBMCs), obtained at new diagnosis, from a patient treated with antithyroid drugs. Source of these receptors: a woman aged 25 to 39 with Graves disease. Donor details come from another sample of the same person, matched by shared clones.

In its sample, this clonotype was seen a few times. The V call is TRBV20-1, the J call TRBJ2-1; D might be TRBD2 (6 bases). CDR3 length equals 13 residues. The germline V gene has CDR1 DFQATT and CDR2 SNEGSKA (reference sequence). The CDR3 DNA reads as TGCAGCGGGACTCCTAGCTCCTACAATGAGCAGTTCTTC. It translates to CSGTPSSYNEQFF.

This clonotype has only a few counts. The rearrangement links TRBV7-3 to TRBJ1-1, with 9 bases that match TRBD1. V was clipped by 2 bases and J by 4 bases; unmatched bases: 5. Germline lookup yields CDR1 SGHTA and CDR2 FQGTGA. This CDR3 has 15 amino acids. The CDR3 nucleotides are TGTGCCAGCAGCTTAGGACCGGACAGGGGCACTGAAGCTTTCTTT. This gives the protein CASSLGPDRGTEAFF.

This clonotype was picked up a small number of times. V and J are TRBV7-9 and TRBJ1-5; no clear D. CDR1 and CDR2 (germline): SEHNR, FQNEAQ (reference sequence). Deletions cut 1 base from V and 2 bases from J, with 9 bases between. The CDR3 is made up of 15 amino acids. CDR3 protein: CASSLDQSGNQPQHF. In nucleotides, the CDR3 is TGTGCCAGCAGCTTAGATCAATCGGGCAATCAGCCCCAGCATTTT.

This clonotype was picked up many times. The chain couples TRBV19 to TRBJ1-5; unclear D gene. In germline, CDR1 is LNHDA, CDR2 SQIVND (reference sequence). The CDR3 contains 16 residues. Trimming stripped 3 bases from V and 1 base from J, with 13 bases between. The CDR3 reads CASSMSDSYSNQPQHF. The DNA of the CDR3 is TGTGCCAGTAGTATGTCGGATAGCTACAGCAATCAGCCCCAGCATTTT. Filled out from reference TRBV19 and TRBJ1-5, the complete variable domain reads DGGITQSPKYLFRKEGQNVTLSCEQNLNHDAMYWYRQDPGQGLRLIYYSQIVNDFQKGDIAEGYSVSREKKESFPLTVTSAQKNPTAFYLCASSMSDSYSNQPQHFGDGTRLSIL.

This clonotype was recorded many times. The chain employs TRBV2 and TRBJ2-5; weak D call: TRBD1 (5 bases). Trimming took off 6 bases at V and 7 bases at J, with 24 bases between the two ends. This CDR3 is built from 16 residues. Germline V gives CDR1 SNHLY, CDR2 FYNNEI. The DNA of the CDR3 is TGTGCCAGCAGCCCTCACTCCTTCGCGGCCCAGGGGACCCAGTACTTC. This translates into CASSPHSFAAQGTQYF.

The sample holds many counts of this clonotype. This chain connects TRBV6-5 to TRBJ1-1; D remains unclear. The CDR3 has 14 residues. CDR1 and CDR2 (germline): MNHEY, SVGAGI. V shed 2 bases and J shed 2 bases, with 9 bases lying between them. CDR3 nucleotides: TGTGCCAGCAGTTACCAGGAAGCCAACACTGAAGCTTTCTTT. This encodes CASSYQEANTEAFF.

The rearrangement uses TRBV7-9 and TRBJ2-7; D remains ambiguous. V gave up 5 bases and J gave up 4 bases, with 12 bases separating them. The CDR3 runs to 13 residues. Germline V gene data show CDR1 as SEHNR and CDR2 as FQNEAQ (reference sequence). The CDR3 here is CASSPPEEYEQYF. The CDR3 nucleotides are TGTGCCAGCAGCCCCCCCGAAGAATACGAGCAGTACTTC. Using reference TRBV7-9 and TRBJ2-7 for the parts outside the CDR3, the full variable domain is DTGVSQNPRHKITKRGQNVTFRCDPISEHNRLYWYRQTLGQGPEFLTYFQNEAQLEKSRLLSDRFSAERPKGSFSTLEIQRTEQGDSAMYLCASSPPEEYEQYFGPGTRLTVT.

Many counts were recorded for this clonotype. V is TRBV2 and J is TRBJ2-2, with TRBD2 identical over 11 bases. Trimming took 5 bases from V and 3 from J; bases not matched to a gene: 5. Germline V CDR1 and CDR2: SNHLY, FYNNEI. This CDR3 comprises 16 residues. The CDR3: CASSLTSGTDTGELFF. CDR3 bases: TGTGCCAGCAGTCTGACTAGCGGGACTGACACCGGGGAGCTGTTTTTT.

This clonotype was detected ten times or more. The V gene is TRBV5-1, the J gene TRBJ1-1; D remains unclear. This CDR3 region has 15 residues. Germline V lookup: CDR1 SGHRS, CDR2 YFSETQ. Trimming shortened V by 2 bases and J by 1 base, and 12 bases separated the two germline ends. The CDR3 sequence is CASSFDPMRNTEAFF. CDR3 in DNA: TGCGCCAGCAGCTTTGACCCCATGAGGAACACTGAAGCTTTCTTT.

As regards this clonotype: A junction boundary mismatches the germline segment, possibly from a read error. The CDR3 nucleotides are TGTGCCAGCGCCAGAACGGGTCAAGAGACCCAGTGCTTC. Its translation is CASARTGQETQCF. The chain couples TRBV7-9 to TRBJ2-5; D not resolved. The CDR3 sequence is 13 residues long. CDR1 and CDR2 (germline): SEHNR, FQNEAQ (reference sequence).

The CDR3 DNA follows: TGTGCCAGCAGTGCTGGACAGGGAGGTGGCTACACCTTC. Its translation: CASSAGQGGGYTF. The gene calls are TRBV6-1 and TRBJ1-2; 8 bases are a match to TRBD1. The V gene end was trimmed by 4 bases and the J gene end by 7 bases; junction bases not matched to a gene: 5. Germline V CDR1 and CDR2: MNHNS, SASEGT. The CDR3 is 13 residues long.

This clonotype was recorded a few times. The chain recombines TRBV19 with TRBJ2-5; 8 positions match TRBD1. Germline lookup yields CDR1 LNHDA and CDR2 SQIVND (reference sequence). Trimming took 2 bases from V and 4 from J; bases not matched to a gene: 6. This CDR3 is 15 amino acids long. The CDR3 coding sequence is TGTGCCAGTAGTATAAGACAGGGGCTGGCAGAGACCCAGTACTTC. Translating it yields CASSIRQGLAETQYF. The variable domain in full, with the rest retrieved from reference TRBV19 and TRBJ2-5, is DGGITQSPKYLFRKEGQNVTLSCEQNLNHDAMYWYRQDPGQGLRLIYYSQIVNDFQKGDIAEGYSVSREKKESFPLTVTSAQKNPTAFYLCASSIRQGLAETQYFGPGTRLLVL.

This clonotype was seen repeatedly, ten times or more. The chain joins TRBV19 to TRBJ2-7; a possible D gene is TRBD2 (6 bases). The CDR3 contains 13 residues. With 10 bases removed from V and 4 bases from J, the gap between germline ends came to 17 bases. CDR1 and CDR2 from the germline V gene are LNHDA and SQIVND (reference sequence). DNA for the CDR3: TGTGCCACCGCGCGGGGCTTCGGTTACGAGCAGTACTTC. Residues: CATARGFGYEQYF.

This clonotype was seen repeatedly, ten times or more. The rearrangement uses TRBV30 and TRBJ1-5; 7 nucleotides line up with TRBD1. The CDR3 spans 13 residues. The trim removed 1 base at V and 7 bases at J, leaving 4 bases unmatched. CDR1 and CDR2 from the germline V gene are GTSNPN and SVGIG (reference sequence). The CDR3 sequence is CAWSEGGYQPQHF. CDR3 sequence (DNA): TGTGCCTGGAGTGAAGGGGGCTACCAGCCCCAGCATTTT.

The table lists this clonotype with many counts. The chain links TRBV2 to TRBJ2-7; the D is unclear. This CDR3 has 14 amino acids. V shed 7 bases and J shed 2 bases, with 15 bases lying between them. The germline CDR1 and CDR2 sequences are SNHLY and FYNNEI. CDR3 nucleotide sequence: TGTGCCAGCATCCCCCACGGCAACCCCTACGAGCAGTACTTC. Amino acids: CASIPHGNPYEQYF.

The rearrangement joins TRBV7-9 to TRBJ1-1; D might be TRBD1 (6 bases). CDR3 length: 15 amino acids. Between the trimmed V and J ends, which lost 3 bases and 1 base, there was a span of 12 bases. Germline V gene sequence: CDR1 SEHNR, CDR2 FQNEAQ (reference sequence). The CDR3 region is CASSFAQQGNTEAFF. CDR3 sequence (DNA): TGTGCCAGCAGCTTCGCGCAACAGGGGAACACTGAAGCTTTCTTT.

Turning to this clonotype: This may come from a read error, since a much larger clone is one base off. The V and J genes are TRBV27 and TRBJ1-1; D gene ambiguous. The CDR3 is 15 amino acids. CDR1 MNHEY and CDR2 SMNVEV come from the germline V gene (reference sequence). The CDR3 DNA follows: TGTGCCAGCATAGGGATTAGTTTCATGAACGCTGAAGCTTTCTTT. Translating gives CASIGISFMNAEAFF.

This clonotype was picked up a small number of times. The chain links TRBV30 to TRBJ1-1; D is unresolved. CDR3 length equals 13 residues. The germline CDR1 and CDR2 sequences are GTSNPN and SVGIG (reference sequence). V was shortened by 0 bases and J by 8 bases, with 13 bases between the two germline ends. The CDR3 DNA sequence: TGTGCCTGGAGTGTGATGGGGTTCGGGGAAGCTTTCTTT. Amino acid sequence: CAWSVMGFGEAFF.

This clonotype has ten or more counts. The chain couples TRBV6-1 to TRBJ2-7, with D maybe TRBD2 (5 bases). The CDR3 is 14 residues long. Germline V lookup: CDR1 MNHNS, CDR2 SASEGT. V was trimmed by 6 bases and J by 3 bases, leaving 15 bases between them. The chain's CDR3 is CASSRGPGGYEQYF. CDR3 bases: TGTGCCAGCAGCAGAGGGCCTGGCGGCTACGAGCAGTACTTC.

The table lists this clonotype with many counts. The CDR3 loop reads CASSPIAVGVTEAFF. The DNA for the CDR3 is TGTGCCAGCAGCCCTATTGCTGTAGGCGTCACTGAAGCTTTCTTT. The chain employs TRBV7-3 and TRBJ1-1, with D unresolved. Germline values: CDR1 SGHTA, CDR2 FQGTGA. The V end lost 5 bases, the J end lost 4 bases, and 17 bases lay between the germline ends. The CDR3 extends over 15 amino acids.

This clonotype has a count of ten or more. The rearrangement links TRBV28 to TRBJ2-7; 7 positions match TRBD2. CDR1 is MDHEN, CDR2 SYDVKM, per germline. The CDR3 is 14 residues long. The V segment lost 11 bases and the J segment 3 bases; nucleotides outside the gene matches: 13. The CDR3 sequence: CAATTSVHFYEQYF. The CDR3 DNA follows: TGTGCCGCAACCACTAGCGTCCATTTCTACGAGCAGTACTTC. The full variable domain, with the rest looked up from reference TRBV28 and TRBJ2-7, is DVKVTQSSRYLVKRTGEKVFLECVQDMDHENMFWYRQDPGLGLRLIYFSYDVKMKEKGDIPEGYSVSREKKERFSLILESASTNQTSMYLCAATTSVHFYEQYFGPGTRLTVT.

The J gene is TRBJ2-7, the V gene TRBV28; 11 bases align to TRBD2. The CDR3 is made up of 15 amino acids. J gave up 5 bases and V 7 bases, and 10 bases lay outside the gene matches. Germline V lookup: CDR1 MDHEN, CDR2 SYDVKM. CDR3 DNA: TGTGCCAGCAACTTACTTAGCGGGAGGGCCCACGAGCAGTACTTC. Its translation is CASNLLSGRAHEQYF.

As for this clonotype: This clone may be a read error of a much larger clone one base away. In this CDR3 the conserved last residue, phenylalanine or tryptophan, is missing, so a read error is likely. The chain is built from TRBV6-2 or TRBV6-3 and TRBJ1-1; TRBD1 is a possible D gene (5 bases). The V gene lost 7 bases and the J gene lost 4 bases, with 13 bases spanning the gap. The CDR3 totals 13 residues. Germline lookup yields CDR1 MNHEY and CDR2 SVGEGT. In nucleotides, the CDR3 is TGTGCCAGCAACCAGGGAGGGTTCACTGAAGCTTTCTCT. As protein: CASNQGGFTEAFS.

The sample holds many counts of this clonotype. This rearrangement joins TRBV20-1 to TRBJ2-3, with D hard to call. Trimming left V 8 bases short and J 7 bases short, with 16 bases between. Germline values: CDR1 DFQATT, CDR2 SNEGSKA (reference sequence). The CDR3 length is 12 residues. CDR3 loop: CSTPRFLNTQYF. In DNA form, the CDR3 reads TGCAGTACCCCTCGTTTCCTAAATACGCAGTATTTT.

This rearrangement joins TRBV28 to TRBJ1-5; maybe TRBD1 (6 bases). This CDR3 region has 15 residues. V lost 2 bases and J 2 bases, leaving 10 bases between the germline ends. From germline, CDR1 is MDHEN and CDR2 SYDVKM. CDR3 sequence (DNA): TGTGCCAGCAGTTTAATGTCAGGGGGCAATCAGCCCCAGCATTTT. It yields the protein CASSLMSGGNQPQHF.

The chain combines TRBV14 with TRBJ1-1; a weak D match, TRBD1 (5 bases). Trimming removed 6 bases from V and 2 bases from J, with 13 bases in between. The CDR3 runs to 14 residues. Germline V gives CDR1 SGHDN, CDR2 FVKESK. The CDR3: CASSKNRDNTEAFF. The CDR3, as DNA: TGTGCCAGCAGTAAAAACCGGGACAACACTGAAGCTTTCTTT.

This clonotype showed up many times. The chain combines TRBV28 with TRBJ1-1; D not resolved. This CDR3 is 16 amino acids long. Germline CDR1 is MDHEN and CDR2 is SYDVKM. Between the trimmed V and J ends, which lost 5 bases and 1 base, there was a span of 17 bases. CDR3 sequence (DNA): TGTGCCAGCAGTCATCACGGGTTAGCGAAGAACACTGAAGCTTTCTTT. Translation gives CASSHHGLAKNTEAFF.

This clonotype was found a few times. The chain links TRBV6-2 or TRBV6-3 to TRBJ1-2, with D maybe TRBD1 (6 bases). This CDR3 has 14 residues. V lost 11 bases, J lost 2 bases, and 18 bases lay in between. The V gene's germline CDR1 is MNHEY and CDR2 SVGEGT. This chain's CDR3 is CAVIGGSGNYGYTF. The CDR3 DNA reads as TGTGCCGTCATAGGGGGATCCGGCAACTATGGCTACACCTTC.